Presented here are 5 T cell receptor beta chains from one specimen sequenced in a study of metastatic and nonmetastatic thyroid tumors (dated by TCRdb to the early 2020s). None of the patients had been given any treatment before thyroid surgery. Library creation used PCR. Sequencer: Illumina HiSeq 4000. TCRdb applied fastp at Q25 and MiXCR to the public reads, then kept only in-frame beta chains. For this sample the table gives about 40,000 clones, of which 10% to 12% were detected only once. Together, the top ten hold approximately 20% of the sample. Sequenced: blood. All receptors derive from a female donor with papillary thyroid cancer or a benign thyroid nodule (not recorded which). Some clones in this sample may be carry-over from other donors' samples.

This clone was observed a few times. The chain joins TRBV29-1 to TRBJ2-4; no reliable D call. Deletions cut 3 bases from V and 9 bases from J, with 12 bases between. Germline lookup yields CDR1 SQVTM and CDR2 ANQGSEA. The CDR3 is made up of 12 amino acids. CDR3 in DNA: TGCAGCGTTGATGGGTTTTGCTGCATTCAGTACTTC. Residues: CSVDGFCCIQYF. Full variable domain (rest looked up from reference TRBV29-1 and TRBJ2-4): SAVISQKPSRDICQRGTSLTIQCQVDSQVTMMFWYRQQPGQSLTLIATANQGSEATYESGFVIDKFPISRPNLTFSTLTVSNMSPEDSSIYLCSVDGFCCIQYFGAGTRLSVL.

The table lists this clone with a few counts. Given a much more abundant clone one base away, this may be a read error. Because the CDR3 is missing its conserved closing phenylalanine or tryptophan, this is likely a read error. DNA of the CDR3: TGCAGCTTTCTCGGGCAAACCTACGAGCAGTACCTC. Residues: CSFLGQTYEQYL. The chain combines TRBV29-1 with TRBJ2-7; D is unresolved. Per germline, CDR1 SQVTM and CDR2 ANQGSEA. The V end was cut by 8 bases, the J end by 2 bases, with 13 bases between. This CDR3 contains 12 residues.

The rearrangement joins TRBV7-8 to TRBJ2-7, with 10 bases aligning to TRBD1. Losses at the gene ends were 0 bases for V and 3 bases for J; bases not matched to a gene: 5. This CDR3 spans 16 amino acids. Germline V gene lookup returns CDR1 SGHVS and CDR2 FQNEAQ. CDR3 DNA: TGTGCCAGCAGCTTAGCGGGGGGGACAGGGGTCTACGAGCAGTACTTC. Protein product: CASSLAGGTGVYEQYF. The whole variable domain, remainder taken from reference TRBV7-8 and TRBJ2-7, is GAGVSQSPRYKVAKRGQDVALRCDPISGHVSLFWYQQALGQGPEFLTYFQNEAQLDKSGLPSDRFFAERPEGSVSTLKIQRTQQEDSAVYLCASSLAGGTGVYEQYFGPGTRLTVT.

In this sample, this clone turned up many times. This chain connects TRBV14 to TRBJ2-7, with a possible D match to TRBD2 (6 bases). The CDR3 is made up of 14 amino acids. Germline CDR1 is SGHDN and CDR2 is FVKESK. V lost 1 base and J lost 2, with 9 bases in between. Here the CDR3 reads CASSQGGNPYEQYF. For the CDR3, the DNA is TGTGCCAGCAGCCAAGGCGGGAACCCCTACGAGCAGTACTTC. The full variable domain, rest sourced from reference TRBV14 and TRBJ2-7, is EAGVTQFPSHSVIEKGQTVTLRCDPISGHDNLYWYRRVMGKEIKFLLHFVKESKQDESGMPNNRFLAERTGGTYSTLKVQPAELEDSGVYFCASSQGGNPYEQYFGPGTRLTVT.

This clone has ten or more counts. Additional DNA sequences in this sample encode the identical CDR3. This CDR3 reads CASSPGISAGAPDTQYF. For the CDR3, the DNA is TGCGCCAGCAGCCCGGGTATATCGGCGGGAGCCCCAGATACGCAGTATTTT. This chain joins TRBV5-1 and TRBJ2-3; TRBD2 matches 7 bases. The CDR3 length is 17 residues. V lost 4 bases to trimming and J lost 4 bases; unmatched junction nucleotides: 15. The germline gives CDR1 SGHRS, CDR2 YFSETQ.